This is a list of T cell receptor beta chains from one sample in a study of T cell repertoires in cytomegalovirus infection. From the reads, TCRdb called clonotypes with MiXCR, one entry per CDR3 protein. This sample has about 140,000 distinct CDR3 sequences, with about 6% found just once. The sequencing sample was made of PBMCs. The receptors here all came from a human donor in good health (CMV status not recorded). Some clones in this sample may be carry-over from other donors' samples. Each CDR3 is given with its conserved first and last residue. Fields, in order: J gene, D gene, V gene, clone size, CDR3 DNA, CDR3 protein. The D gene is left open where the match is weak. Clone sizes are given selectively: once, few, many, or a class where the clone is expanded.

TRBJ2-7	.	TRBV7-2	many	TGTGCCAGCAGCCCTAACTACGAGCAGTACTTC	CASSPNYEQYF
TRBJ2-3	.	TRBV7-8	many	TGTGCCAGCAGCTTACAGGTCACAGATACGCAGTATTTT	CASSLQVTDTQYF
TRBJ1-4	.	TRBV7-2	many	TGTGCCAGCAGCCAAAGGGGTAGTGAAAAACTGTTTTTT	CASSQRGSEKLFF
TRBJ1-1	TRBD1	TRBV7-2	many	TGTGCCAGCAGCCCCCGCCGGGACAGGGGGCTTCGGGGTGAAGCTTTCTTT	CASSPRRDRGLRGEAFF
TRBJ1-5	TRBD1	TRBV12-3/TRBV12-4	many	TGTGCCAGCAGTTTTGGGGACAGATATCAGCCCCAGCATTTT	CASSFGDRYQPQHF
TRBJ1-2	.	TRBV7-2	many	TGTGCCAGCAGCTTCACCCCGGGAAGGGCCCATACCTATGGCTACACCTTC	CASSFTPGRAHTYGYTF
TRBJ1-1	.	TRBV28	many	TGTGCCAGCAGCTTATTGGGGAACACTGAAGCTTTCTTT	CASSLLGNTEAFF
TRBJ2-5	.	TRBV7-8	many	TGTGCCAGCAGCTTAGGGTGGGAGACCCAGTACTTC	CASSLGWETQYF
TRBJ2-1	TRBD2	TRBV5-1	.	TGCGCCAGCAGCTCGGGGACTAGCGGGGGGCCCTACAATGAGCAGTTCTTC	CASSSGTSGGPYNEQFF
TRBJ1-1	TRBD1	TRBV11-1	many	TGTGCCAGCAGCTTAAGGGGACAGGTTCTGAACACTGAAGCTTTCTTT	CASSLRGQVLNTEAFF
TRBJ2-7	.	TRBV10-3	.	TGTGCCATCAGTGGGATACGGGACTCCGTCGGATCCTACGAGCAGTACTTC	CAISGIRDSVGSYEQYF
TRBJ2-7	.	TRBV29-1	.	TGCAGCGTTGACCGCGGTTACGAGCAGTACTTC	CSVDRGYEQYF
TRBJ2-7	.	TRBV7-2	many	TGTGCCAGCAGCTCGCCAGGGTTTGCGTACGAGCAGTACTTC	CASSSPGFAYEQYF
TRBJ1-3	TRBD1	TRBV6-2/TRBV6-3	.	TGTGCCAGCAGTGATGCTACAGGGGCAGGAAACACCATATATTTT	CASSDATGAGNTIYF
TRBJ2-7	.	TRBV27	.	TGTGCCAGCAGTCCCTCCTCTAGGAACGAGCAGTACTTC	CASSPSSRNEQYF
TRBJ1-4	.	TRBV28	many	TGTGCCAGCAGCTGGGGTAGAGAAAAACTGTTTTTT	CASSWGREKLFF
TRBJ2-7	.	TRBV7-9	many	TGTGCCAGCAGCTTAGATGCAGGGGTCTCCTACGAGCAGTACTTC	CASSLDAGVSYEQYF
TRBJ2-5	.	TRBV20-1	few	TGCAGTGCTGAGTCCCCCAGTATTAGGGTGGAGACCCAGTACTTC	CSAESPSIRVETQYF
TRBJ2-3	.	TRBV7-2	many	TGTGCCAGCAGCTTAGCTTCCGTGGCAGATACGCAGTATTTT	CASSLASVADTQYF
TRBJ2-1	TRBD2	TRBV19	.	TGTGCCAGTAGCCCCCAACAGACTAGCGGGGGCCCTGTTAGGTACAATGAGCAGTTCTTC	CASSPQQTSGGPVRYNEQFF